Below, 8 T cell receptor beta chains from the same sample are listed, as sequenced in a study of OX40 agonist ivuxolimab in advanced cancers. Only in-frame clones appear in the TCRdb table, and some are missing; sequencing was by immunoSEQ multiplex PCR. The table has fewer than 85,000 clones, more than 65% seen once; the top ten hold 4.4%. Sequencing was performed on CD4+ or CD8+ T cells sorted from blood, taken in a trial of the OX40 agonist ivuxolimab. The receptors originated from an adult with an advanced solid tumor such as melanoma, head and neck, liver or kidney cancer.

J is TRBJ1-4 and V is TRBV5-1, with 7 bases aligning to TRBD1. V trimming: 3 bases; J trimming: 6 bases; junction bases outside the gene matches: 8. Per germline, CDR1 SGHRS and CDR2 YFSETQ. The CDR3 has 15 amino acids. The CDR3 region has the DNA TGCGCCAGCAGCTACCAGACAGGGTTGGATGAAAAACTGTTTTTT. This gives the protein CASSYQTGLDEKLFF.

This rearrangement joins TRBV5-1 to TRBJ1-1; D not resolved. The germline CDR1 and CDR2 sequences are SGHRS and YFSETQ. V lost 6 bases and J lost 4, with 16 bases in between. The CDR3 is 14 residues long. The CDR3, as DNA: TGCGCCAGCAACCCCCGTCTTGGCTCCACTGAAGCTTTCTTT. The encoded protein is CASNPRLGSTEAFF.

There are a few counts of this clone. The V and J genes are TRBV11-2 and TRBJ2-1; 7 nucleotides line up with TRBD1. Germline values: CDR1 SGHAT, CDR2 FQNNGV. Germline trimming cut 5 bases from V and 6 bases from J; bases unmatched to any gene: 10. CDR3 length: 15 residues. The CDR3 DNA is TGTGCCAGCAGCAGGACAGGCGAGGGTGTCAATGAGCAGTTCTTC. Translating it yields CASSRTGEGVNEQFF.

This sequence joins TRBV4-3 and TRBJ2-1, with 8 bases matching TRBD1. CDR3 length equals 19 residues. Germline CDR1 is LGHNA and CDR2 is YSLEER. The J segment lost 1 base and the V segment lost 0 bases, leaving 11 bases of the junction unmatched. The CDR3 DNA follows: TGCGCCAGCAGCCAAGATTATAGGACAGGGTTACAATCCTACAATGAGCAGTTCTTC. Protein sequence: CASSQDYRTGLQSYNEQFF.

The V gene is TRBV19, the J gene TRBJ2-3, with D possibly TRBD1 on 6 matching bases. The CDR3 extends over 16 amino acids. Germline V lookup: CDR1 LNHDA, CDR2 SQIVND (reference sequence). V lost 4 bases and J 0 bases, leaving 14 bases between the germline ends. The CDR3 DNA follows: TGTGCCAGTAGTAACCCTGGGGGCCCAAGCACAGATACGCAGTATTTT. Translation: CASSNPGGPSTDTQYF.

As regards this clone: The junction differs from germline at one of its ends, possibly a read error. Other DNA sequences within the sample encode an identical CDR3. The chain couples TRBV5-6 to TRBJ1-6; D is ambiguous. This CDR3 comprises 14 residues. CDR1 is SGHDT and CDR2 is YYEEEE in the germline V gene. The CDR3 loop reads CASSLIPQGSPLHF. CDR3 DNA sequence: TGCGCCAGCAGCTTAATCCCCCAAGGATCACCCCTCCACTTT.

DNA for the CDR3: TGTGCCAGTAGGAGCAGGGGCAGGGGACATGGCTACACCTTC. Encoded protein: CASRSRGRGHGYTF. V and J are TRBV19 and TRBJ1-2; TRBD1 is a possible D gene (6 bases). This CDR3 region has 14 residues. The germline V gene encodes CDR1 LNHDA and CDR2 SQIVND (reference sequence). The V and J ends lost 6 bases and 6 bases respectively, with 17 bases between them.

The rearrangement joins TRBV7-9 to TRBJ2-2, with D perhaps assigned TRBD1 or TRBD2 (5 bases each). V was shortened by 4 bases and J by 6 bases, with 12 bases between the two germline ends. CDR1 SEHNR and CDR2 FQNEAQ come from the germline V gene (reference sequence). The CDR3 is 14 amino acids. The chain's CDR3 is CASSSQGRSGELFF. Written as DNA, the CDR3 is TGTGCCAGCAGCTCCCAGGGACGCTCCGGGGAGCTGTTTTTT. The entire variable domain, with the rest obtained from reference TRBV7-9 and TRBJ2-2, is as follows: DTGVSQNPRHKITKRGQNVTFRCDPISEHNRLYWYRQTLGQGPEFLTYFQNEAQLEKSRLLSDRFSAERPKGSFSTLEIQRTEQGDSAMYLCASSSQGRSGELFFGEGSRLTVL.